The rows below give T cell receptor beta chains drawn from one sample of a study of early T cells in non-severe SARS-CoV-2 infection. TCRdb passed the 5' RACE reads through MiXCR, listing each CDR3 protein once. The repertoire has roughly 25,000 distinct CDR3 sequences, about 4.4% of them found once; the top ten carry 15% to 18%. Specimen: whole blood. These receptors all stem from an adult who was a healthcare worker with PCR-confirmed SARS-CoV-2 infection or an uninfected control (not recorded which). Both conserved end residues are part of each CDR3. D genes are given only for firm matches. Size tells how often a clone was seen, or its class if it is expanded.

>TRBJ1-2|TRBV6-2/TRBV6-3|TRBD1|many
TGTGCCAGCAGTCCACTTCCGACAGGGCCCTATGGCTACACCTTC
CASSPLPTGPYGYTF
>TRBJ2-5|TRBV6-2/TRBV6-3|TRBD2|medium-sized
TGTGCCAGCAGTTACGCGGGAGCGGCGTCCCAGTACTTC
CASSYAGAASQYF
>TRBJ2-7|TRBV7-2|NA|many
TGTGCCAGCAGCTCCTGGGGTCGGGACGAGCAGTACTTC
CASSSWGRDEQYF
>TRBJ2-7|TRBV13|TRBD2|many
TGTGCCAGCAGCTTCACCTCCCCTAGCGGGGCCTCCTACGAGCAGTACTTC
CASSFTSPSGASYEQYF
>TRBJ2-3|TRBV11-2|NA|few
TGTGCCAGCAGTGGAGGTTCCGGGACCAAAGCCGATACGCAGTATTTT
CASSGGSGTKADTQYF
>TRBJ2-7|TRBV11-2|TRBD1|many
TGTGCCAGCAGCTTAGGGGACAGGGGGTATGACGAGCAGTACTTC
CASSLGDRGYDEQYF
>TRBJ1-2|TRBV20-1|NA|many
TGCAGTGCTAAAGAGGCCACTAACTATGGCTACACCTTC
CSAKEATNYGYTF
>TRBJ1-2|TRBV5-6|NA|many
TGTGCCAGCAGCTTGGGGGCTAACTATGGCTACACCTTC
CASSLGANYGYTF
>TRBJ2-6|TRBV7-9|NA|many
TGTGCCAGCATCAAGACCCGAAGCTCTGGGGCCAACGTCCTGACTTTC
CASIKTRSSGANVLTF
>TRBJ2-1|TRBV28|NA|many
TGTGCCAGCAGTTTTCCCGTGGGTAACAATGAGCAGTTCTTC
CASSFPVGNNEQFF
>TRBJ2-1|TRBV7-8|TRBD2|few
TGTGCCAGCAGCTTATACCCCAGCGGGGGCCTGAGCTCCTACAATGAGCAGTTCTTC
CASSLYPSGGLSSYNEQFF
>TRBJ2-5|TRBV7-9|NA|few
TGTGCCAGCAGCTTAGCGCTGAGGATAGGCGAGACCCAGTACTTC
CASSLALRIGETQYF
>TRBJ2-2|TRBV12-3/TRBV12-4|TRBD1|many
TGTGCCAGCAGCGAAAGGACAGGGACGATGGGGCTGTTTTTT
CASSERTGTMGLFF
>TRBJ2-1|TRBV11-2|NA|few
TGTGCCAGCAGCTTAGGTAGGAAGGTGGCGGGGAGCTCCTACAATGAGCAGTTCTTC
CASSLGRKVAGSSYNEQFF
>TRBJ1-6|TRBV7-3|NA|many
TGTGCCAGCAGCTTCCGGTCGAATAATTCACCCCTCCACTTT
CASSFRSNNSPLHF
>TRBJ2-1|TRBV29-1|NA|many
TGCAGCGTATCGGGAGCGGGCGATGAGCAGTTCTTC
CSVSGAGDEQFF
>TRBJ2-2|TRBV24-1|NA|few
TGTGCCACCAGTGATTTATCCGGGGCCGGCTCGGACACCGGGGAGCTGTTTTTT
CATSDLSGAGSDTGELFF
>TRBJ2-2|TRBV6-1|TRBD2|few
TGTGCCAGCAGCCGCCTATTGCCTAGCGGGGGGAGTACCGGGGAGCTGTTTTTT
CASSRLLPSGGSTGELFF
>TRBJ2-7|TRBV28|NA|few
TGTGCCAGCATTACCCCGCAGGGTCACGAGCAGTACTTC
CASITPQGHEQYF
>TRBJ2-1|TRBV24-1|TRBD2|few
TGTGCCACCAGTGGCTTAGCGGGGCGGAGTGAGCAGTTCTTC
CATSGLAGRSEQFF